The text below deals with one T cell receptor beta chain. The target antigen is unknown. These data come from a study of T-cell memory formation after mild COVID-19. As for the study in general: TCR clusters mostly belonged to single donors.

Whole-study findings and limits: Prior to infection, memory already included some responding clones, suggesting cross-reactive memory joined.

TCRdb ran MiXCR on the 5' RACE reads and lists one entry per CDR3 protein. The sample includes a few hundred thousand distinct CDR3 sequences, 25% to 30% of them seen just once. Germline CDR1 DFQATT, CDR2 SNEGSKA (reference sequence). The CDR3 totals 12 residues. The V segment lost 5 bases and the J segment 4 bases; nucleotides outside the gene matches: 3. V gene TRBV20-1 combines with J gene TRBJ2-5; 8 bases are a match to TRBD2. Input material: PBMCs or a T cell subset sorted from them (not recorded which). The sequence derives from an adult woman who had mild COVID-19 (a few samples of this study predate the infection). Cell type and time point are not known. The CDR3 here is CSASGGLETQYF. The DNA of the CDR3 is TGCAGTGCTTCGGGGGGGCTAGAGACCCAGTACTTC.